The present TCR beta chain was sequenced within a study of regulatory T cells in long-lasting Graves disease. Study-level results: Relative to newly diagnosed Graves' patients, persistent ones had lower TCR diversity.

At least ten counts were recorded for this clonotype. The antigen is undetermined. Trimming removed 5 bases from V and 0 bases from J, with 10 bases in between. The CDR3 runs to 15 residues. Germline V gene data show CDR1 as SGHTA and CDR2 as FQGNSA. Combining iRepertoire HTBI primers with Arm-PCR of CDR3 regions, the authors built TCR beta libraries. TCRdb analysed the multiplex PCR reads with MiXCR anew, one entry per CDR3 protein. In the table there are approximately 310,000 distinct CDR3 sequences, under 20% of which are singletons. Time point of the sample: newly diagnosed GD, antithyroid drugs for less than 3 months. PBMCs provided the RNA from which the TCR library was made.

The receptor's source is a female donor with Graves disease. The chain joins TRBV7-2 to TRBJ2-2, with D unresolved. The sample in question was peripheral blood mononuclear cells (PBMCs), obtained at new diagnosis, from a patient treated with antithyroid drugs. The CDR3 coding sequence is TGTGCCAGCAGCCGCGCGCTGACGAACACCGGGGAGCTGTTTTTT. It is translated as CASSRALTNTGELFF.